One sample yielded the 14 T cell receptor beta chains listed below, sequenced in a study of shared clonotypes between healthy human individuals. The repertoire was sequenced with immunoSEQ multiplex PCR; TCRdb's copy has only in-frame clones and lacks some. Here the sample spans approximately 1.4 million clones, under 99% being singletons. The specimen was naive CD4+ T cells sorted from blood. The subset denotes: CD45RA+ positively selected. All receptors derive from a man younger than 45 in good health.

V usage is TRBV5-1 and J usage is TRBJ2-4; D might be TRBD2 (5 bases). The CDR3 extends over 16 amino acids. The germline CDR1 and CDR2 sequences are SGHRS and YFSETQ. Trimming left V 0 bases short and J 1 base short, with 11 bases between. This CDR3 reads CASSLGGREAKNIQYF. CDR3 DNA sequence: TGCGCCAGCAGCTTGGGCGGGCGAGAGGCCAAAAACATTCAGTACTTC.

The CDR3 DNA reads as TGCGCCAGCAGTGACCCACCCGGCAACATTCAGTACTTC. It encodes CASSDPPGNIQYF. The chain employs TRBV10-1 and TRBJ2-4; D unresolved. Germline loops: CDR1 WNHNN, CDR2 SYGVQD (reference sequence). Trimming left V 3 bases short and J 7 bases short, with 10 bases between. The CDR3 totals 13 residues.

The rearrangement uses TRBV9 and TRBJ2-7; a weak D match, TRBD2 (6 bases). Trimming stripped 3 bases from V and 2 bases from J, with 15 bases between. Germline CDR1 SGDLS, CDR2 YYNGEE. The CDR3 is 15 residues long. CDR3 residues: CASSASGLFPYEQYF. CDR3 bases: TGTGCCAGCAGCGCCTCGGGACTTTTTCCCTACGAGCAGTACTTC.

J is TRBJ2-7 and V is TRBV2; TRBD2 agrees at 16 bases. With V trimmed by 5 bases and J by 6 bases, 4 bases remained unmatched. This CDR3 is built from 15 residues. From germline, CDR1 is SNHLY and CDR2 FYNNEI. The DNA of the CDR3 is TGTGCCAGCAGTACCGGGACTAGCGGGAGGGCCGAGCAGTACTTC. Translating it yields CASSTGTSGRAEQYF.

The chain joins TRBV4-1 to TRBJ2-2; D gene ambiguous. V shed 5 bases and J shed 5 bases, with 15 bases lying between them. This CDR3 region has 15 residues. Germline CDR1 MGHRA, CDR2 YSYEKL. The CDR3: CASSAWSSRTGELFF. The CDR3 nucleotides read TGCGCCAGCAGCGCCTGGTCGTCGAGGACCGGGGAGCTGTTTTTT.

With regard to this clone: This sample also contains other DNA sequences that code for the same CDR3. This chain links TRBV7-2 with TRBJ1-3; D perhaps matches TRBD1 (6 bases). V dropped 3 bases and J dropped 2 bases, with 8 bases sitting between them. The germline CDR1 and CDR2 sequences are SGHTA and FQGNSA. This CDR3 comprises 14 residues. In DNA form, the CDR3 reads TGTGCCAGCAGCTTCAGGGGAGCTGGAAACACCATATATTTT. Its protein product is CASSFRGAGNTIYF. Complete variable domain (other parts from reference TRBV7-2 and TRBJ1-3): GAGVSQSPSNKVTEKGKDVELRCDPISGHTALYWYRQSLGQGLEFLIYFQGNSAPDKSGLPSDRFSAERTGGSVSTLTIQRTQQEDSAVYLCASSFRGAGNTIYFGEGSWLTVV.

The rearrangement links TRBV15 to TRBJ2-3, with 8 bases that match TRBD1. Per the germline V gene, CDR1 is LNHNV and CDR2 is YYDKDF (reference sequence). The CDR3 has 18 amino acids. The J segment lost 0 bases and the V segment lost 0 bases, leaving 8 bases of the junction unmatched. CDR3: CATSRDHAGGVSTDTQYF. The CDR3 DNA sequence: TGTGCCACCAGCAGAGATCACGCAGGGGGCGTTAGCACAGATACGCAGTATTTT.

This chain connects TRBV7-2 to TRBJ2-3; D is unresolved. The V gene lost 1 base and the J gene lost 8 bases, with 13 bases spanning the gap. The CDR3 is 14 residues long. Germline CDR1 SGHTA, CDR2 FQGNSA. CDR3 sequence (DNA): TGTGCCAGCAGCTTAGAGCCCTCGGCCGCTACGCAGTATTTT. This translates into CASSLEPSAATQYF.

The CDR3 DNA follows: TGCAGCGCCCTAGAGGGACAGGGTAACTATGGCTACACCTTC. Protein: CSALEGQGNYGYTF. The genes are TRBV29-1 and TRBJ1-2, with 9 bases fitting TRBD1. The CDR3 length is 14 residues. The J segment lost 1 base and the V segment lost 7 bases, leaving 7 bases of the junction unmatched. Germline V gene sequence: CDR1 SQVTM, CDR2 ANQGSEA.

Notes on this clone: Other DNA sequences in this specimen translate into the identical CDR3. The chain couples TRBV20-1 to TRBJ2-3; D ambiguous. The CDR3 length is 11 residues. The V end lost 6 bases, the J end lost 2 bases, and 6 bases lay between the germline ends. CDR1 and CDR2 from the germline V gene are DFQATT and SNEGSKA (reference sequence). The CDR3 region has the DNA TGCAGTGCAGGGATCACAGATACGCAGTATTTT. Protein product: CSAGITDTQYF.

The chain employs TRBV9 and TRBJ1-4; possibly TRBD1 for D (5 bases). Germline assignment: CDR1 SGDLS and CDR2 YYNGEE. The CDR3 is 15 residues long. Trimming took 3 bases from V and 7 from J, leaving 16 bases between them. CDR3: CASSGPQGRGEKLFF. CDR3 bases: TGTGCCAGCAGCGGACCGCAGGGAAGAGGTGAAAAACTGTTTTTT.

The V and J genes are TRBV6-5 and TRBJ2-1, with 10 bases aligning to TRBD1. V gave up 5 bases and J gave up 7 bases; unmatched junction bases: 8. The CDR3 is 15 amino acids. Per germline, CDR1 MNHEY and CDR2 SVGAGI. The CDR3 is CASSPLGTGENEQFF. The CDR3 coding sequence is TGTGCCAGCAGTCCCCTCGGGACAGGGGAAAATGAGCAGTTCTTC.

V gene TRBV6-1 combines with J gene TRBJ2-2; TRBD2 might be the D (5 bases). This CDR3 has 13 amino acids. CDR1 is MNHNS, CDR2 SASEGT, per germline. Trimming cost V 5 bases and J 7 bases, with 11 bases left between them. The CDR3 DNA sequence: TGTGCCAGCAGTTTAGAGGGTGGCGGGGAGCTGTTTTTT. Protein: CASSLEGGGELFF.

The chain combines TRBV18 with TRBJ2-1, with D possibly matching TRBD1 (5 bases). Germline V CDR1 and CDR2: KGHSH, LQKENI. This CDR3 has 14 amino acids. With 1 base removed from V and 2 bases from J, the gap between germline ends came to 6 bases. DNA of the CDR3: TGTGCCAGCTCACCACAGGACACCTACAATGAGCAGTTCTTC. Protein product: CASSPQDTYNEQFF.